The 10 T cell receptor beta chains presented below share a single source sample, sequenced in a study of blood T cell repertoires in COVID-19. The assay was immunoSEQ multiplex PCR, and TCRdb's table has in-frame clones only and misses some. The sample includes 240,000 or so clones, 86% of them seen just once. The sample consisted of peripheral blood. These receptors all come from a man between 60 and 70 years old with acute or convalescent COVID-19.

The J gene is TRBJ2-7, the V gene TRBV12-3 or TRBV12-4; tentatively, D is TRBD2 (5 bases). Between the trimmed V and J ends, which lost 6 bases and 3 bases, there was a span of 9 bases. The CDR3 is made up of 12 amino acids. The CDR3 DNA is TGTGCCAGCAGCCCCGAGGGCTACGAGCAGTACTTC. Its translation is CASSPEGYEQYF.

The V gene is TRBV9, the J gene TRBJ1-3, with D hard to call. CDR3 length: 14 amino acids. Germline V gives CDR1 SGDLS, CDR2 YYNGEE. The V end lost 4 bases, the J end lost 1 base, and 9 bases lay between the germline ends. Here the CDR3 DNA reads TGTGCCAGCAGCCAAGACATATCTGGAAACACCATATATTTT. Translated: CASSQDISGNTIYF.

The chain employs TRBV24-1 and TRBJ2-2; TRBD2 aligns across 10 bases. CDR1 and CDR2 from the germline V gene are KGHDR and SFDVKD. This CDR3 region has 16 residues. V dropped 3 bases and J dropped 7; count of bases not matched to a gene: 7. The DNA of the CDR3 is TGTGCCACCAGTGATACTAGCGGGAAAGGGATCGGGGAGCTGTTTTTT. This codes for CATSDTSGKGIGELFF.

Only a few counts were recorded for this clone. CDR3 protein: CASSLMSSGRTNTGELFF. CDR3 sequence (DNA): TGTGCCAGCAGCTTGATGTCTAGCGGGAGAACAAACACCGGGGAGCTGTTTTTT. The V and J genes are TRBV5-4 and TRBJ2-2; TRBD2 aligns across 10 bases. This CDR3 is 18 amino acids long. CDR1 is SGHNT, CDR2 YYREEE, per germline (reference sequence). V shed 1 base and J 2 bases; nucleotides not matched to a gene: 8.

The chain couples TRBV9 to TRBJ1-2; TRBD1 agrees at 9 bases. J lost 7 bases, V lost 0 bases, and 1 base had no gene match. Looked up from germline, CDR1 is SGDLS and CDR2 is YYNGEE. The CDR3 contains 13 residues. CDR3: CASSVDRGLGYTF. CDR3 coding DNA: TGTGCCAGCAGCGTAGACAGGGGGCTTGGCTACACCTTC.

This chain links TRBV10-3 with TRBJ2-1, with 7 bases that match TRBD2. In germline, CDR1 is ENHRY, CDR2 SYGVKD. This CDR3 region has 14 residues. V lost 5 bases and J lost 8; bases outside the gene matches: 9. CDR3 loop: CAISRLALGDEQFF. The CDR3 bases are TGTGCCATCAGTCGACTAGCATTGGGCGATGAGCAGTTCTTC.

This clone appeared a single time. The DNA of the CDR3 is TGTGCCAGCAGCTTGGGACACGGGCAGTACTTC. It yields the protein CASSLGHGQYF. This chain uses TRBV5-6 with TRBJ2-7; D not certain. Germline V gene sequence: CDR1 SGHDT, CDR2 YYEEEE. The CDR3 contains 11 residues. The germline V and J ends were trimmed by 0 bases and 9 bases, with 7 bases remaining between them.

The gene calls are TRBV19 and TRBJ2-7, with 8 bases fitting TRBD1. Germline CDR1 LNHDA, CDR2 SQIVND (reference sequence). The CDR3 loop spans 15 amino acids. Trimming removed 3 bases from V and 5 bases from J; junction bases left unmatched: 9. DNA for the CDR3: TGTGCCAGTAGTATCCGCCGACAGGGGCGCGACGAGCAGTACTTC. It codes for CASSIRRQGRDEQYF.

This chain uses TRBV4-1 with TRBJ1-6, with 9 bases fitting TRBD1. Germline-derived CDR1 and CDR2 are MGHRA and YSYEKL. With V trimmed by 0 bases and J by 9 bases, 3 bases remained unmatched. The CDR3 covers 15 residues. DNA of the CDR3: TGCGCCAGCAGCCAAGATGGGACAGGGACTTCACCCCTCCACTTT. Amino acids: CASSQDGTGTSPLHF.

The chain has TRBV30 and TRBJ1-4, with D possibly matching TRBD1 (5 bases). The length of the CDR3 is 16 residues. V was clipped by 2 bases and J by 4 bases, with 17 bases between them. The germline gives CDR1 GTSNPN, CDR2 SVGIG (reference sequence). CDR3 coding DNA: TGTGCCTGGAGTCCTCGGGGGGGAGGTTTTAATGAAAAACTGTTTTTT. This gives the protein CAWSPRGGGFNEKLFF.